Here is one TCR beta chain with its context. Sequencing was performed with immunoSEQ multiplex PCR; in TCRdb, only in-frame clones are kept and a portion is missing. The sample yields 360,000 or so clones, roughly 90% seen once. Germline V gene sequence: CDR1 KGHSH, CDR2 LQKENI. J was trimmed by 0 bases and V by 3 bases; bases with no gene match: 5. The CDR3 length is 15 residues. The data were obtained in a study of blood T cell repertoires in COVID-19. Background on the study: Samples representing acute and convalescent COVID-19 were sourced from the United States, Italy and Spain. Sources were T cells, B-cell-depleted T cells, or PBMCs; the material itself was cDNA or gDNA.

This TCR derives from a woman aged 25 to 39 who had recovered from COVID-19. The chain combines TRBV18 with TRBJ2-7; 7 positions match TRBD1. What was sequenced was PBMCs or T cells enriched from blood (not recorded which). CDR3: CASSPVTGSSYEQYF. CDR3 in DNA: TGTGCCAGCTCACCCGTGACAGGGAGCTCCTACGAGCAGTACTTC.